One and the same sample provided the 31 T cell receptor beta chains below, sequenced in a study of siplizumab effects on memory and regulatory T cells. Sequencing used immunoSEQ multiplex PCR; TCRdb keeps in-frame clones, though not all of them. Of some 90,000 clones detected, 75% to 90% appear once; the ten largest clones hold over 12%. Sequencing input: CD4+ T cells sorted from blood. Every receptor here comes from a human donor in good health.

This clone was found a few times. The rearrangement links TRBV6-1 to TRBJ1-1; D is uncertain. The germline gives CDR1 MNHNS, CDR2 SASEGT. The CDR3 runs 13 residues. V was clipped by 3 bases and J by 3 bases, with 8 bases between them. The CDR3 DNA is TGTGCCAGCAGTGAGATAGTAGACACTGAAGCTTTCTTT. This sequence encodes CASSEIVDTEAFF.

The sample holds one count of this clone. This sequence joins TRBV4-3 and TRBJ2-1, with 7 bases lining up with TRBD2. Unmatched junction bases numbered 4, after V lost 4 bases and J lost 1 base. CDR1 is LGHNA, CDR2 YSLEER, per germline. This CDR3 is 15 amino acids long. Written as DNA, the CDR3 is TGCGCCAGCAGCCGGGCTAGCGGTTCCTACAATGAGCAGTTCTTC. Protein: CASSRASGSYNEQFF.

This sequence joins TRBV9 and TRBJ1-2; D possibly corresponds to TRBD1 (5 bases). Between the trimmed V and J ends, which lost 1 base and 4 bases, there was a span of 23 bases. Germline CDR1 is SGDLS and CDR2 is YYNGEE. This CDR3 has 18 amino acids. CDR3 sequence (DNA): TGTGCCAGCAGCGTACGTCCCTCGTCGCCAGGGCGAGTCTATGGCTACACCTTC. Amino acid sequence: CASSVRPSSPGRVYGYTF. The variable domain in full, completed from reference TRBV9 and TRBJ1-2, reads DSGVTQTPKHLITATGQRVTLRCSPRSGDLSVYWYQQSLDQGLQFLIQYYNGEERAKGNILERFSAQQFPDLHSELNLSSLELGDSALYFCASSVRPSSPGRVYGYTFGSGTRLTVV.

The CDR3 protein is CASSLDGTGKGDTQYF. CDR3 DNA: TGTGCCAGCAGCTTAGATGGGACAGGGAAAGGAGATACGCAGTATTTT. The rearrangement links TRBV11-3 to TRBJ2-3; 9 bases map to TRBD1. This CDR3 has 16 amino acids. Trimming took 0 bases from V and 5 from J; bases not matched to a gene: 6. Germline CDR1 reads SGHNT; CDR2 reads YENEEA.

The genes are TRBV5-1 and TRBJ2-1; 8 bases fit TRBD1. This CDR3 is built from 16 residues. Germline V CDR1 and CDR2: SGHRS, YFSETQ. The J segment lost 6 bases and the V segment lost 4 bases, leaving 12 bases of the junction unmatched. CDR3 residues: CASSQIGQGEFNEQFF. DNA of the CDR3: TGCGCCAGCAGCCAGATAGGACAGGGTGAATTCAATGAGCAGTTCTTC.

The rearrangement uses TRBV5-1 and TRBJ2-3; 9 nucleotides agree with TRBD2. Germline V gives CDR1 SGHRS, CDR2 YFSETQ. This CDR3 is 15 amino acids long. With V trimmed by 4 bases and J by 3 bases, 6 bases remained unmatched. The CDR3 sequence is CASSRQSGRTDTQYF. CDR3 nucleotide sequence: TGCGCCAGCAGCCGCCAAAGCGGGAGGACAGATACGCAGTATTTT.

The rearrangement uses TRBV5-4 and TRBJ1-1, with D hard to call. The CDR3 is made up of 14 amino acids. The germline V and J ends were trimmed by 2 bases and 2 bases, with 10 bases remaining between them. Germline loops: CDR1 SGHNT, CDR2 YYREEE (reference sequence). The CDR3 sequence: CASSLQGPNTEAFF. The CDR3 bases are TGTGCCAGCAGCTTACAAGGGCCTAACACTGAAGCTTTCTTT.

This chain uses TRBV28 with TRBJ2-1; the D call may be TRBD1 or TRBD2 (6 bases each). The CDR3 spans 14 residues. Trimming took 7 bases from V and 6 from J, leaving 16 bases between them. The germline V gene encodes CDR1 MDHEN and CDR2 SYDVKM. In nucleotides, the CDR3 is TGTGCCAGCATGGGGGGCTTAAAGGGCAATGAGCAGTTCTTC. This gives the protein CASMGGLKGNEQFF.

The chain is built from TRBV6-4 and TRBJ2-7; D gene unclear. Germline V CDR1 and CDR2: MRHNA, SNTAGT. Trimming took 0 bases from V and 3 from J, leaving 3 bases between them. The CDR3 length is 12 residues. The CDR3 DNA follows: TGTGCCAGCAGTGACTCGAGCTACGAGCAGTACTTC. Amino acid sequence: CASSDSSYEQYF.

The gene calls are TRBV25-1 and TRBJ2-3, with TRBD2 matching over 12 bases. The CDR3 contains 13 residues. V shed 10 bases and J 5 bases; nucleotides not matched to a gene: 4. Germline CDR1 reads MGHDK; CDR2 reads SYGVNS. CDR3 residues: CATMTSGRDTQYF. The CDR3 DNA reads TGTGCCACCATGACTAGCGGGAGAGATACGCAGTATTTT.

This chain connects TRBV7-8 to TRBJ2-1; 9 bases are shared with TRBD1. The CDR3 spans 15 residues. The trim removed 5 bases at V and 2 bases at J, leaving 4 bases unmatched. Germline V gene sequence: CDR1 SGHVS, CDR2 FQNEAQ. CDR3 coding DNA: TGTGCCAGCAGCCCAAGACAGGGGGCCTACAATGAGCAGTTCTTC. This gives the protein CASSPRQGAYNEQFF. Based on the CDR3 plus reference TRBV7-8 and TRBJ2-1, the full variable domain is GAGVSQSPRYKVAKRGQDVALRCDPISGHVSLFWYQQALGQGPEFLTYFQNEAQLDKSGLPSDRFFAERPEGSVSTLKIQRTQQEDSAVYLCASSPRQGAYNEQFFGPGTRLTVL.

This clone showed up just a few times. The chain combines TRBV6-5 with TRBJ1-2; no definite D call. Germline V CDR1 and CDR2: MNHEY, SVGAGI. Trimming removed 0 bases at V and 4 bases at J, with 6 bases between. This CDR3 has 13 residues. CDR3 region: CASSYSRVYGYTF. The CDR3 DNA is TGTGCCAGCAGTTACTCGAGGGTCTATGGCTACACCTTC.

The CDR3 DNA is TGCGCCAGCAGCCAGGGACTAGCGGAGCCCTACAATGAGCAGTTCTTC. Translated, it gives CASSQGLAEPYNEQFF. The chain joins TRBV5-1 to TRBJ2-1, with 11 bases lining up with TRBD2. This CDR3 comprises 16 residues. Trimming took 4 bases from V and 2 from J; bases not matched to a gene: 5. CDR1 is SGHRS and CDR2 is YFSETQ in the germline V gene. Using reference TRBV5-1 and TRBJ2-1 for the parts outside the CDR3, the full variable domain is KAGVTQTPRYLIKTRGQQVTLSCSPISGHRSVSWYQQTPGQGLQFLFEYFSETQRNKGNFPGRFSGRQFSNSRSEMNVSTLELGDSALYLCASSQGLAEPYNEQFFGPGTRLTVL.

The genes are TRBV5-1 and TRBJ2-7; D unresolved. V lost 1 base to trimming and J lost 3 bases, with 11 bases between them. The CDR3 runs to 14 residues. Germline V gene sequence: CDR1 SGHRS, CDR2 YFSETQ. The CDR3 nucleotides are TGCGCCAGCAGCTTGCACAGCGCAAACTACGAGCAGTACTTC. Translated: CASSLHSANYEQYF.

This sequence joins TRBV29-1 and TRBJ2-5; a possible D gene is TRBD2 (7 bases). The V gene's germline CDR1 is SQVTM and CDR2 ANQGSEA. This CDR3 region has 15 residues. V lost 4 bases and J lost 1, with 16 bases in between. The CDR3 is CSVGGVGGGQETQYF. Written as DNA, the CDR3 is TGCAGCGTTGGTGGCGTAGGGGGGGGCCAAGAGACCCAGTACTTC.

The chain employs TRBV5-1 and TRBJ2-5; D tentatively reads TRBD1 or TRBD2 (5 bases each). The CDR3 contains 14 residues. Germline CDR1 and CDR2: SGHRS and YFSETQ. Trimming cost V 4 bases and J 3 bases, with 13 bases left between them. The CDR3 protein is CASSRDVGKETQYF. In nucleotides, the CDR3 is TGCGCCAGCAGCCGGGACGTTGGGAAAGAGACCCAGTACTTC.

The chain employs TRBV5-4 and TRBJ2-3; 8 nucleotides line up with TRBD2. V was clipped by 4 bases and J by 4 bases; unmatched bases: 11. CDR1 and CDR2 from the germline V gene are SGHNT and YYREEE (reference sequence). The CDR3 loop spans 16 amino acids. This chain's CDR3 is CASSPEGTSSSDTQYF. For the CDR3, the DNA is TGTGCCAGCAGCCCTGAAGGGACTAGTTCTTCAGATACGCAGTATTTT.

The chain joins TRBV25-1 to TRBJ2-7; 10 nucleotides align to TRBD1. CDR1 is MGHDK, CDR2 SYGVNS, per germline. V gave up 5 bases and J gave up 1 base; unmatched junction bases: 2. The CDR3 loop spans 14 amino acids. This CDR3 reads CASSPGQGSYEQYF. DNA of the CDR3: TGTGCCAGCAGTCCGGGACAGGGGTCCTACGAGCAGTACTTC.

The rearrangement uses TRBV9 and TRBJ1-4; D is unclear. This CDR3 is built from 14 residues. Germline CDR1 and CDR2: SGDLS and YYNGEE. Trimming took 0 bases from V and 10 from J, leaving 13 bases between them. CDR3 sequence reads: CASSVDGRLGKLFF. CDR3 coding DNA: TGTGCCAGCAGCGTAGATGGACGCTTGGGAAAACTGTTTTTT.

V and J are TRBV19 and TRBJ1-5; TRBD1 aligns across 8 bases. With 6 bases clipped from V and 4 bases from J, the junction kept 5 bases outside the gene matches. In germline, CDR1 is LNHDA, CDR2 SQIVND (reference sequence). This CDR3 contains 14 residues. Here the CDR3 reads CASRQTGANQPQHF. DNA of the CDR3: TGTGCCAGTAGGCAGACAGGGGCTAATCAGCCCCAGCATTTT.

This CDR3 is CSVEVASGSYEQYF. CDR3 in DNA: TGCAGCGTTGAAGTGGCTAGCGGGAGCTACGAGCAGTACTTC. The V gene is TRBV29-1, the J gene TRBJ2-7; 10 bases match TRBD2. This CDR3 region has 14 residues. V gave up 1 base and J gave up 3 bases; unmatched junction bases: 3. Germline V gives CDR1 SQVTM, CDR2 ANQGSEA.

Note on this clone: Sequence at one end of the junction differs from germline and may be a read error. This chain uses TRBV5-8 with TRBJ1-1; 7 bases fit TRBD1. CDR3 length: 15 residues. Germline assignment: CDR1 SGHTS and CDR2 YDEGEE. The CDR3 reads CASSQDGTENTEAFF. CDR3 nucleotide sequence: TGCGCCAGCAGCCAAGACGGGACAGAGAACACTGAAGCTTTCTTT. The full variable domain, rest sourced from reference TRBV5-8 and TRBJ1-1, is EAGVTQSPTHLIKTRGQQATLRCSPISGHTSVYWYQQALGLGLQFLLWYDEGEERNRGNFPPRFSGRQFPNYSSELNVNALELEDSALYLCASSQDGTENTEAFFGQGTRLTVV.

This rearrangement joins TRBV4-1 to TRBJ2-7, with 10 bases identical to TRBD2. Germline V gene sequence: CDR1 MGHRA, CDR2 YSYEKL. This CDR3 is 15 amino acids long. The trim removed 0 bases at V and 4 bases at J, leaving 3 bases unmatched. Here the CDR3 reads CASSQELAGMYEQYF. Here the CDR3 DNA reads TGCGCCAGCAGCCAAGAACTAGCGGGAATGTACGAGCAGTACTTC.

This clone was seen only a few times. J is TRBJ1-1 and V is TRBV5-1, with unresolved D. This CDR3 spans 14 amino acids. V lost 0 bases to trimming and J lost 1 base, with 7 bases between them. Per the germline V gene, CDR1 is SGHRS and CDR2 is YFSETQ. In DNA form, the CDR3 reads TGCGCCAGCAGCTTGGTCCCTCAGAACACTGAAGCTTTCTTT. Protein: CASSLVPQNTEAFF.

The chain links TRBV19 to TRBJ2-5, with D unresolved. This CDR3 region has 14 residues. The V end was cut by 3 bases, the J end by 1 base, with 9 bases between. CDR1 and CDR2 (germline): LNHDA, SQIVND (reference sequence). This CDR3 reads CASSISSIQETQYF. The CDR3 DNA is TGTGCCAGTAGTATTTCGAGTATCCAAGAGACCCAGTACTTC.

This clone was seen only a few times. The V gene is TRBV28, the J gene TRBJ1-5, with a tentative D call TRBD1 (6 bases). Trimming pared 6 bases from V and 3 bases from J, leaving 21 bases between. The V gene's germline CDR1 is MDHEN and CDR2 SYDVKM. The CDR3 has 17 residues. CDR3 loop: CASRKGGGYRNNQPQHF. CDR3 nucleotides: TGTGCCAGCAGGAAGGGGGGAGGGTATAGGAACAATCAGCCCCAGCATTTT.

CDR3 protein: CASSLGGGAEETQYF. The CDR3 bases are TGTGCCAGCAGCTTAGGGGGAGGGGCGGAGGAGACCCAGTACTTC. This chain connects TRBV11-3 to TRBJ2-5; 7 nucleotides line up with TRBD2. From germline, CDR1 is SGHNT and CDR2 YENEEA. CDR3 length: 15 residues. V lost 1 base and J lost 5; bases outside the gene matches: 7.

The chain has TRBV6-6 and TRBJ1-2; D ambiguous. V was shortened by 2 bases and J by 3 bases, with 1 base between the two germline ends. Germline V gene data show CDR1 as MNHNY and CDR2 as SVGAGI (reference sequence). The CDR3 runs to 11 residues. The CDR3 here is CASSYDYGYTF. The CDR3 DNA is TGTGCCAGCAGTTACGACTATGGCTACACCTTC.

V and J are TRBV5-5 and TRBJ1-5; 9 bases map to TRBD1. CDR3 size: 14 residues. Unmatched junction bases numbered 6, after V lost 7 bases and J lost 4 bases. Looked up from germline, CDR1 is SGHKS and CDR2 is YYEKEE (reference sequence). CDR3 in amino acids: CASGPGTGNQPQHF. DNA for the CDR3: TGTGCCAGCGGCCCCGGGACAGGGAATCAGCCCCAGCATTTT. Using reference TRBV5-5 and TRBJ1-5 for the parts outside the CDR3, the full variable domain is DAGVTQSPTHLIKTRGQQVTLRCSPISGHKSVSWYQQVLGQGPQFIFQYYEKEERGRGNFPDRFSARQFPNYSSELNVNALLLGDSALYLCASGPGTGNQPQHFGDGTRLSIL.

The gene calls are TRBV7-8 and TRBJ2-3; possibly TRBD2 for D (6 bases). Germline V gene lookup returns CDR1 SGHVS and CDR2 FQNEAQ. The CDR3 is 16 amino acids. V was shortened by 6 bases and J by 2 bases, with 18 bases between the two germline ends. CDR3 region: CASSPGTQRATDTQYF. In DNA form, the CDR3 reads TGTGCCAGCAGTCCTGGGACCCAGCGGGCCACAGATACGCAGTATTTT.

This chain links TRBV6-6 with TRBJ2-1, with D unresolved. Trimming stripped 2 bases from V and 7 bases from J, with 18 bases between. CDR3 length equals 16 residues. Germline V lookup: CDR1 MNHNY, CDR2 SVGAGI (reference sequence). CDR3 bases: TGTGCCAGCAGTTACCGTCCACCCGCCGATCATAATGAGCAGTTCTTC. Translated: CASSYRPPADHNEQFF.